The next 26 T cell receptor beta chains were all read from a single sample in a study of T cells after yellow fever vaccination. TCRdb re-derived calls from the 5' RACE reads in MiXCR, one entry per CDR3 protein. The sample consists of about 210,000 distinct CDR3 sequences, less than 3.5% of them appearing once. This specimen consisted of CD4+ T cells sorted from PBMCs, obtained 10 days after the yellow fever booster vaccination. Receptor source: a man aged 18-30 years who received the YFV17D yellow fever vaccine.

This clonotype was observed a handful of times. CDR3 sequence: CASRTPGKPSYEQYF. DNA of the CDR3: TGTGCCAGCAGGACGCCCGGGAAACCCTCCTACGAGCAGTACTTC. This sequence joins TRBV6-2 or TRBV6-3 and TRBJ2-7; possible D gene TRBD2, 5 bases. Germline V gene lookup returns CDR1 MNHEY and CDR2 SVGEGT. Trimming shortened V by 6 bases and J by 0 bases, and 15 bases separated the two germline ends. CDR3 length: 15 residues.

The rearrangement uses TRBV10-3 and TRBJ1-2; no clear D gene. Trimming removed 6 bases at V and 7 bases at J, with 12 bases between. This CDR3 is built from 12 residues. Germline CDR1 reads ENHRY; CDR2 reads SYGVKD. CDR3 sequence reads: CAIRVYGSGYTF. CDR3 bases: TGTGCCATCAGGGTATACGGGAGTGGCTACACCTTC.

This clonotype was detected a few times. The chain employs TRBV4-3 and TRBJ1-6, with D unresolved. This CDR3 is 13 amino acids long. From germline, CDR1 is LGHNA and CDR2 YSLEER. Deletions cut 5 bases from V and 8 bases from J, with 10 bases between. CDR3 bases: TGCGCCAGCAGCTCCATGGGAGATTCACCCCTCCACTTT. Its translation is CASSSMGDSPLHF.

This clonotype was seen repeatedly, ten times or more. The chain uses TRBV7-8 and TRBJ1-5, with 7 bases aligning to TRBD1. Trimming cost V 7 bases and J 3 bases; bases outside gene matches: 9. This CDR3 has 15 residues. Per the germline V gene, CDR1 is SGHVS and CDR2 is FQNEAQ. The CDR3 loop is CASTAGRGANQPQHF. DNA of the CDR3: TGTGCCAGCACGGCGGGCAGGGGGGCCAATCAGCCCCAGCATTTT.

This clonotype was observed at least ten times. The chain carries TRBV3-1 and TRBJ1-6; tentatively, D is TRBD1 (6 bases). V was pared by 6 bases and J by 7 bases, with 13 bases between. Germline V gene sequence: CDR1 LGHDT, CDR2 YNNKEL (reference sequence). The CDR3 consists of 14 residues. CDR3 sequence (DNA): TGTGCCAGCAGGGAGACAGGAAGAAATTCACCCCTCCACTTT. It codes for CASRETGRNSPLHF. Combining the CDR3 with reference TRBV3-1 and TRBJ1-6 gives the whole variable domain DTAVSQTPKYLVTQMGNDKSIKCEQNLGHDTMYWYKQDSKKFLKIMFSYNNKELIINETVPNRFSPKSPDKAHLNLHINSLELGDSAVYFCASRETGRNSPLHFGNGTRLTVT.

A few counts support this clonotype. The chain has TRBV28 and TRBJ2-1; 8 bases are shared with TRBD2. J was trimmed by 10 bases and V by 3 bases; bases with no gene match: 11. The germline V gene has CDR1 MDHEN and CDR2 SYDVKM. The CDR3 is 15 amino acids. Here the CDR3 reads CASSFPTSGRGEQFF. For the CDR3, the DNA is TGTGCCAGCAGTTTCCCCACTAGCGGCCGAGGGGAGCAGTTCTTC.

There are a few counts of this clonotype. The rearrangement links TRBV20-1 to TRBJ1-1; no firm D call. V was trimmed by 3 bases and J by 4 bases, leaving 15 bases between them. The CDR3 length is 14 residues. Germline loops: CDR1 DFQATT, CDR2 SNEGSKA (reference sequence). Here the CDR3 DNA reads TGCAGTGCTAGTATGGGAGGCCCGAGCACTGAAGCTTTCTTT. Its protein product is CSASMGGPSTEAFF.

This clonotype was found many times. This chain joins TRBV29-1 and TRBJ2-3, with TRBD2 matching over 8 bases. Germline V CDR1 and CDR2: SQVTM, ANQGSEA. The CDR3 is made up of 14 amino acids. V dropped 7 bases and J dropped 3; count of bases not matched to a gene: 9. This CDR3 is CSARQRGRTDTQYF. CDR3 in DNA: TGCAGCGCGCGTCAGCGGGGGAGGACAGATACGCAGTATTTT.

The CDR3 bases are TGTGCCAGCAGTTACAAACCGGGGTACGAGCAGTACGTC. It codes for CASSYKPGYEQYV. The V gene is TRBV6-2 or TRBV6-3, the J gene TRBJ2-7, with a weak D call TRBD2 (5 bases). Trimming pared 2 bases from V and 4 bases from J, leaving 9 bases between. The CDR3 has 13 amino acids. CDR1 and CDR2 from the germline V gene are MNHEY and SVGEGT.

The V gene is TRBV11-2, the J gene TRBJ2-7, with D perhaps TRBD2 (6 bases). V lost 3 bases and J lost 1, with 22 bases in between. The CDR3 has 18 amino acids. CDR1 is SGHAT, CDR2 FQNNGV, per germline. The CDR3 nucleotides are TGTGCCAGCAGCTTTTCGTACGGCGGAGGGTTGTTGTCCTACGAGCAGTACGTC. It is translated as CASSFSYGGGLLSYEQYV.

The chain is built from TRBV20-1 and TRBJ2-3; D is uncertain. Per the germline V gene, CDR1 is DFQATT and CDR2 is SNEGSKA (reference sequence). The V gene lost 0 bases and the J gene lost 0 bases, with 13 bases spanning the gap. The CDR3 runs 16 residues. The CDR3 DNA reads TGCAGTGCTAGAGATCAAACGAGAGTAAGCACAGATACGCAGTATTTT. Its protein is CSARDQTRVSTDTQYF.

The chain combines TRBV18 with TRBJ2-7; 10 bases agree with TRBD1. Germline V gene data show CDR1 as KGHSH and CDR2 as LQKENI. The length of the CDR3 is 14 residues. With 5 bases clipped from V and 5 bases from J, the junction kept 6 bases outside the gene matches. DNA for the CDR3: TGTGCCAGCTCATCGAGGACAGGGGGGGACGAGCAGTACTTC. Translating it yields CASSSRTGGDEQYF.

This clonotype appeared many times. The chain links TRBV7-2 to TRBJ2-5, with TRBD2 matching over 7 bases. The V gene end was trimmed by 5 bases and the J gene end by 1 base; junction bases not matched to a gene: 7. Germline-derived CDR1 and CDR2 are SGHTA and FQGNSA. The CDR3 runs to 15 residues. The CDR3 here is CASSPSGATQETQYF. The CDR3 DNA sequence: TGTGCCAGCAGCCCGAGCGGGGCGACCCAAGAGACCCAGTACTTC.

J is TRBJ2-5 and V is TRBV29-1, with 10 bases that match TRBD2. The J segment lost 4 bases and the V segment lost 5 bases, leaving 7 bases of the junction unmatched. This CDR3 region has 14 residues. CDR1 is SQVTM and CDR2 is ANQGSEA in the germline V gene. The CDR3 coding sequence is TGCAGCGTTCGAGGTAGCGGGGGGACAGAGACCCAGTACTTC. It codes for CSVRGSGGTETQYF.

This clonotype has a count of ten or more. The chain couples TRBV4-1 to TRBJ1-2, with unresolved D. This CDR3 has 14 residues. Germline lookup yields CDR1 MGHRA and CDR2 YSYEKL. V was shortened by 5 bases and J by 2 bases, with 12 bases between the two germline ends. CDR3 sequence: CASSTGRRNYGYTF. CDR3 sequence (DNA): TGCGCCAGCAGCACCGGGAGACGGAACTATGGCTACACCTTC.

This clonotype was detected many times. The chain couples TRBV7-8 to TRBJ2-7; 10 positions agree with TRBD1. The CDR3 runs 15 residues. Losses at the gene ends were 5 bases for V and 3 bases for J; bases not matched to a gene: 7. CDR1 is SGHVS, CDR2 FQNEAQ, per germline. Here the CDR3 DNA reads TGTGCCAGCAGCAGGATGGGACAGGGGAACTACGAGCAGTACTTC. This sequence encodes CASSRMGQGNYEQYF.

Ten or more counts support this clonotype. V gene TRBV6-2 or TRBV6-3 combines with J gene TRBJ2-1; 9 nucleotides match TRBD2. V lost 7 bases and J lost 6; bases outside the gene matches: 7. CDR3 length: 14 amino acids. The germline V gene has CDR1 MNHEY and CDR2 SVGEGT. CDR3 sequence: CASTGLAGPNEQFF. DNA of the CDR3: TGTGCCAGCACCGGGCTAGCGGGACCCAATGAGCAGTTCTTC.

This clonotype has a count of ten or more. The chain recombines TRBV20-1 with TRBJ2-7, with D perhaps matching TRBD1 or TRBD2 (7 bases each). The V gene lost 4 bases and the J gene lost 4 bases, with 20 bases spanning the gap. CDR3 length equals 15 residues. The germline gives CDR1 DFQATT, CDR2 SNEGSKA (reference sequence). CDR3 in DNA: TGCAGTGCTATGGCTACCGGGACAGCGGGATACGAGCAGTACGTC. This gives the protein CSAMATGTAGYEQYV.

There are many counts of this clonotype. The rearrangement joins TRBV7-9 to TRBJ1-4; TRBD1 might be the D (5 bases). The CDR3 covers 15 residues. CDR1 SEHNR and CDR2 FQNEAQ come from the germline V gene (reference sequence). Between the trimmed V and J ends, which lost 2 bases and 0 bases, there was a span of 7 bases. The CDR3: CASSLMGATNEKLFF. As DNA, the CDR3 is TGTGCCAGCAGCTTAATGGGGGCAACTAATGAAAAACTGTTTTTT.

This clonotype was observed many times. The CDR3 coding sequence is TGTGCCACGGGACAGCACACCGGGGAGCTGTTTTTT. Protein: CATGQHTGELFF. V is TRBV24-1 and J is TRBJ2-2; TRBD1 aligns across 7 bases. CDR3 length equals 12 residues. CDR1 and CDR2 (germline): KGHDR, SFDVKD. The V gene end was trimmed by 10 bases and the J gene end by 3 bases; junction bases not matched to a gene: 1.

This clonotype was counted between two and nine times. As DNA, the CDR3 is TGCGCCAGCAGCTTGGTGCCGACGAACACTGAAGCTTTCTTT. Its protein is CASSLVPTNTEAFF. The chain links TRBV5-1 to TRBJ1-1; no definite D call. Germline V gives CDR1 SGHRS, CDR2 YFSETQ. The CDR3 loop spans 14 amino acids. V lost 0 bases to trimming and J lost 1 base, with 7 bases between them.

The chain couples TRBV6-2 or TRBV6-3 to TRBJ2-1; no firm D call. The CDR3 is 15 residues long. The germline gives CDR1 MNHEY, CDR2 SVGEGT. Trimming shortened V by 2 bases and J by 3 bases, and 11 bases separated the two germline ends. The CDR3 DNA sequence: TGTGCCAGCAGTTACCACAACCTAATCTACAATGAGCAGTTCTTC. It is translated as CASSYHNLIYNEQFF.

The sample holds many counts of this clonotype. CDR3 nucleotide sequence: TGTGCCAGCAGTGAATTCAAGAGGGGGGAAAACTATGGCTACACCTTC. Its protein product is CASSEFKRGENYGYTF. The chain uses TRBV2 and TRBJ1-2, with D perhaps TRBD1 (6 bases). There are 16 residues in the CDR3. Trimming pared 2 bases from V and 2 bases from J, leaving 15 bases between. CDR1 is SNHLY, CDR2 FYNNEI, per germline.

This clonotype occurred a few times. The chain combines TRBV10-3 with TRBJ2-3; D ambiguous. CDR1 ENHRY and CDR2 SYGVKD come from the germline V gene. Trimming removed 6 bases from V and 2 bases from J, with 9 bases in between. The CDR3 consists of 13 residues. Written as DNA, the CDR3 is TGTGCCATCAGACCGGGCGCCACAGATACGCAGTATTTT. The encoded protein is CAIRPGATDTQYF.

A few counts support this clonotype. This chain connects TRBV7-2 to TRBJ1-3; D perhaps matches TRBD1 (5 bases). The CDR3 extends over 17 amino acids. The germline V and J ends were trimmed by 1 base and 1 base, with 14 bases remaining between them. Germline CDR1 reads SGHTA; CDR2 reads FQGNSA. This CDR3 is CASSLGGRVISGNTIYF. The CDR3 DNA sequence: TGTGCCAGCAGCTTAGGGGGCAGGGTCATTTCTGGAAACACCATATATTTT.

This clonotype was observed many times. The chain employs TRBV9 and TRBJ2-4, with TRBD1 matching 9 bases. Trimming removed 7 bases from V and 0 bases from J; junction bases left unmatched: 8. Germline V gene data show CDR1 as SGDLS and CDR2 as YYNGEE. CDR3 size: 16 residues. Here the CDR3 reads CASGPGTGLAKNIQYF. The CDR3 DNA follows: TGTGCCAGCGGACCCGGGACAGGGTTAGCCAAAAACATTCAGTACTTC.